Listed below are T cell receptor beta chains from one sample, sequenced in a study of vaccination and CD4 T cells after COVID-19. MiXCR, applied by TCRdb to the PCR reads, yields one record per CDR3 protein. This sample has about 20,000 distinct CDR3 sequences, with approximately 80% found just once. No antigen is known for these receptors. Material: CD4+ T cells from blood, cultured in vitro, obtained after SARS-CoV-2 vaccination. The receptors were gathered from a human donor who received a COVID-19 vaccine. Both conserved end residues are part of each CDR3. A D gene is named only where the DNA matches it firmly. Clone size, where shown, is once, few, many, or a class for clones that have expanded.

d_call j_call cdr3_length v_call clone_size cdr3_nt cdr3_aa
TRBD1 TRBJ1-2 14 TRBV5-1 . TGCGCCAGCAGCCCGGGACAGGGGGCGCTTGGCTACACCTTC CASSPGQGALGYTF
. TRBJ2-3 22 TRBV20-1 once . CSARDPARRLRAVLRAADTQYF
. TRBJ1-5 15 TRBV6-1 . TGTGCCAGCAGTGAAGCAGCCGGGTTTAAGCAGCCCCAGCATTTT CASSEAAGFKQPQHF
. TRBJ1-4 12 TRBV20-1 . TGCAGTGCTAGAGATGGGGACAATCCGCAGTTTTTT CSARDGDNPQFF
. TRBJ1-1 15 TRBV20-1 . TGCAGTGCCAGAGGTCCCTCTCAACCAAACACTGAAGCTTTCTTT CSARGPSQPNTEAFF
. TRBJ2-1 15 TRBV11-3 . TGTGCCAGCAGCTTAGGGCAGGGGATGGTCAATGAGCAGTTCTTC CASSLGQGMVNEQFF
TRBD2 TRBJ2-3 15 TRBV5-1 . TGCGCCAGCAGCGCCGGGACTAGCGGCCCAGATACGCAGTATTTT CASSAGTSGPDTQYF
TRBD1 TRBJ1-2 16 TRBV25-1 . TGTGCCAGCAGTGAATACCGGACAGGGAAGAAGAATGGCTACACCTTC CASSEYRTGKKNGYTF
. TRBJ1-5 15 TRBV21-1 . TGTGCCAGCAGCAGCCGGGGCGATAGCAATCAGCCCCAGCATTTT CASSSRGDSNQPQHF
. TRBJ2-5 13 TRBV7-3 . TGTGCCAGCAGCTTCCCTGGGGATAGGACCCAGTACTTC CASSFPGDRTQYF
. TRBJ1-2 13 TRBV20-1 . TGCAGTGTTCTAACCAAATCTAACTATGGCTACACCTTC CSVLTKSNYGYTF
TRBD2 TRBJ2-3 15 TRBV6-1 . TGTGCCAGCAGCGCACGAGCGGGGGGGGCAGATACGCAGTATTTT CASSARAGGADTQYF
TRBD1 TRBJ1-5 20 TRBV7-8 once TGTGCCAGCAGCTTGTTAAGCGCGACAGGGGTAAATCAGGGCAATCAGCCCCAGCATTTT CASSLLSATGVNQGNQPQHF
TRBD1 TRBJ1-5 15 TRBV6-1 . TGTGCCAGCAGAGGACAGGGGGGGAGCAATCAGCCCCAGCATTTT CASRGQGGSNQPQHF
TRBD2 TRBJ2-7 17 TRBV20-1 . TGCAGTGCTGGTCCCGGGACTAGCGGGGGGTTCTCCTACGAGCAGTACTTC CSAGPGTSGGFSYEQYF
. TRBJ2-3 12 TRBV7-9 . TGTGCCAGCCGGGCCGACACAGATACGCAGTATTTT CASRADTDTQYF
. TRBJ1-1 14 TRBV2 few TGTGCCAGCATATCGAGGGGGGTCAATACTGAAGCTTTCTTT CASISRGVNTEAFF
TRBD1 TRBJ2-2 14 TRBV5-1 few TGCGCCAGCAGCCTAGACAGGGCCACCGGGGAGCTGTTTTTT CASSLDRATGELFF
. TRBJ2-3 15 TRBV21-1 . TGTGCCAGCAGCACTAGGGACAGGCTTACAGATACGCAGTATTTT CASSTRDRLTDTQYF
TRBD2 TRBJ2-5 16 TRBV19 . TGTGCCAGTAGTTCCTCGGGACTAGCGGGGGCAGAGACCCAGTACTTC CASSSSGLAGAETQYF
. TRBJ1-2 15 TRBV5-1 . TGCGCCAGCAGCGGGCGAGGGACACTCGAAGGTGGCTACACCTTC CASSGRGTLEGGYTF
. TRBJ2-3 13 TRBV11-3 . TGTGCCAGCAGCTTAGGGGGGACAGATACGCAGTATTTT CASSLGGTDTQYF
TRBD1 TRBJ1-2 13 TRBV7-2 . TGTGCCAGCAGCCAGGTCGACAGGGATGGCTACACCTTC CASSQVDRDGYTF
. TRBJ1-2 13 TRBV20-1 . TGCAGTGCTACCTATACAGGGACCGGAGGCTACACCTTC CSATYTGTGGYTF
. TRBJ1-1 15 TRBV6-5 . TGTGCCAGCAGTTACTCGGGATTGGGCGGCACTGAAGCTTTCTTT CASSYSGLGGTEAFF
. TRBJ2-5 12 TRBV5-1 . TGCGCCAGCAGCAAGGACCAAGAGACCCAGTACTTC CASSKDQETQYF
TRBD1 TRBJ1-3 15 TRBV12-3/TRBV12-4 . TGTGCCAGCAGTCCGGGACAGGGAGATGGAAACACCATATATTTT CASSPGQGDGNTIYF
. TRBJ2-5 14 TRBV20-1 . TGCAGTGCTAGAGGACTGGGACGATACGAGACCCAGTACTTC CSARGLGRYETQYF
. TRBJ2-2 16 TRBV6-1 . TGTGCCAGCAGTGAAACTATCCCTAGGGTAGCCGGGGAGCTGTTTTTT CASSETIPRVAGELFF
. TRBJ2-3 13 TRBV19 once TGTGCCAGTAGGGGCGGAATCACAGATACGCAGTATTTT CASRGGITDTQYF
. TRBJ2-6 17 TRBV6-1 . TGTGCCAGCACCTTGACCTCCCTCCTCTCTGGGGCCAACGTCCTGACTTTC CASTLTSLLSGANVLTF
TRBD2 TRBJ2-5 14 TRBV6-5 . TGTGCCAGCAGTTACGCTAGCGGGGTAGAGACCCAGTACTTC CASSYASGVETQYF
. TRBJ1-5 15 TRBV6-1 . TGTGCCAGCAGTGAGGGCAGGGTCGGCAATCAGCCCCAGCATTTT CASSEGRVGNQPQHF
. TRBJ1-1 10 TRBV30 . TGTGCCTGGGGGGACCCGGGGGCTTTCTTT CAWGDPGAFF
TRBD1 TRBJ2-2 19 TRBV24-1 . TGTGCCACCAGCGGGACAGGTTCGGCCCTCCTCGCGAACACCGGGGAGCTGTTTTTT CATSGTGSALLANTGELFF
. TRBJ2-1 16 TRBV27 . TGTGCCAGCCGACTCAACGATGCGGGGTCCTACAATGAGCAGTTCTTC CASRLNDAGSYNEQFF
TRBD1 TRBJ1-2 14 TRBV7-9 . TGTGCCAGCAGCTCGGACAGGGCTAACTATGGCTACACCTTC CASSSDRANYGYTF
. TRBJ1-6 22 TRBV21-1 . TGTGCCAGCAGCAAAGGCCCTCCCCCGGGACAGGGGATCAGCTCCTATAATTCACCCCTCCACTTT CASSKGPPPGQGISSYNSPLHF
. TRBJ2-2 14 TRBV6-1 . TGTGCCAGCAGCCTTCGAAGGGACACCGGGGAGCTGTTTTTT CASSLRRDTGELFF
TRBD1 TRBJ2-7 16 TRBV7-9 . TGTGCCAGCAGCTTTGGGGGACAGGGAGTTTCCTACGAGCAGTACTTC CASSFGGQGVSYEQYF
. TRBJ1-2 15 TRBV11-3 . TGTGCCAGCAGCTTAGGAAGTGACAGTGTCTATGGCTACACCTTC CASSLGSDSVYGYTF
TRBD1 TRBJ2-6 19 TRBV23-1 . TGCGCCAGCAGCGAAGGGGACAGGGAGTATTCTGCTGGGGCCAACGTCCTGACTTTC CASSEGDREYSAGANVLTF
. TRBJ1-5 13 TRBV20-1 . TGCAGTGCTAGCAGGGGAATCAATCAGCCCCAGCATTTT CSASRGINQPQHF
TRBD1 TRBJ1-5 19 TRBV6-2/TRBV6-3 few TGTGCCAGCAGTTACACCGGGACAGGGCCGTCCGGGAGCAATCAGCCCCAGCATTTT CASSYTGTGPSGSNQPQHF
TRBD1 TRBJ2-3 16 TRBV7-7 . TGTGCCAGCAGCTTTAGTAGTGGGACAGGCACAGATACGCAGTATTTT CASSFSSGTGTDTQYF
. TRBJ2-3 15 TRBV15 . TGTGCCACCAGCACCGGGACTTCCCGAGGGGATACGCAGTATTTT CATSTGTSRGDTQYF
. TRBJ1-1 14 TRBV10-3 few TGTGCCATCAGTGAGTCAGGAGGGTACACTGAAGCTTTCTTT CAISESGGYTEAFF
. TRBJ2-3 14 TRBV7-9 . TGTGCCAGCAGCTCCTGGGCGGGCACAGATACGCAGTATTTT CASSSWAGTDTQYF
. TRBJ1-6 16 TRBV7-2 . TGTGCCAGCAGCTTAGGTCTCCGGGGTAACAATTCACCCCTCCACTTT CASSLGLRGNNSPLHF
. TRBJ2-5 14 TRBV7-2 . TGTGCCAGCAGCTTAAGGGTTTCCCAAGAGACCCAGTACTTC CASSLRVSQETQYF
TRBD2 TRBJ2-2 14 TRBV30 . TGTGCCTGGGAAGGACTAGCGGGGATCGGGGAGCTGTTTTTT CAWEGLAGIGELFF
TRBD1 TRBJ1-5 16 TRBV7-9 . TGTGCCAGCAGCAGACAGGGGGGTGGTAGCAATCAGCCCCAGCATTTT CASSRQGGGSNQPQHF